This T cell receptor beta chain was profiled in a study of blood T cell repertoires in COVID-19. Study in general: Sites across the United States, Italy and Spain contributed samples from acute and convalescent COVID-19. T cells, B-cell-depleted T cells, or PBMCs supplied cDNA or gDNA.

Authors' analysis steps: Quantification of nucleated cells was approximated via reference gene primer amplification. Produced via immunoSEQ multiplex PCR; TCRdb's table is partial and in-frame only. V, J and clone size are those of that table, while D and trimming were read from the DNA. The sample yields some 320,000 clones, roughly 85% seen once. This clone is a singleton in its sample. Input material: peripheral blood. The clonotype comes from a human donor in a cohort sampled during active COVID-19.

The CDR3 loop is CASSRGTGEGVDTQYF. The CDR3 coding sequence is TGCGCCAGCAGCCGGGGGACAGGGGAAGGGGTGGATACGCAGTATTTT. The rearrangement links TRBV4-1 to TRBJ2-3, with 10 bases that match TRBD1. The CDR3 spans 16 residues. The germline gives CDR1 MGHRA, CDR2 YSYEKL. V lost 4 bases and J lost 6; bases outside the gene matches: 10.